These 6 T cell receptor beta chains share one sample of origin, sequenced in a study of shared clonotypes between healthy human individuals (TCRdb year 2020). CD8 naive samples were CD45RO-negative cells positively selected for CCR7, giving a CD45RA+CCR7+ population that excluded TemRA cells. Library creation used the immunoSEQ multiplex PCR assay. In its TCRdb copy, this immuneACCESS table keeps in-frame sequences only and misses some clones. Where compared with another copy, unresolved V genes explain less than half of these, and the others have no known cause. Recorded for this sample are 1.5 million to 2.5 million clones; less than 95% of them occurred a single time. Of the sample, more than 0.95% is held by the ten largest clones. The specimen was naive CD8+ T cells sorted from blood. Sample cell subset or site, as interpreted from the label and publication: CD45RA+CCR7+. These receptors came from a man aged 18 to 30 in good health.

V usage is TRBV9 and J usage is TRBJ2-1; weak D call: TRBD2 (6 bases). This CDR3 is 15 amino acids long. Germline V gene lookup returns CDR1 SGDLS and CDR2 YYNGEE. Trimming removed 3 bases at V and 5 bases at J, with 15 bases between. DNA for the CDR3: TGTGCCAGCAGCGGGGGGGTGACTAGTCACAATGAGCAGTTCTTC. Its translation is CASSGGVTSHNEQFF.

This clone was observed a single time. The chain links TRBV7-2 to TRBJ2-6; TRBD1 agrees at 7 bases. CDR3 length: 18 residues. The V segment lost 0 bases and the J segment 2 bases; nucleotides outside the gene matches: 7. Germline V gives CDR1 SGHTA, CDR2 FQGNSA. CDR3 sequence (DNA): TGTGCCAGCAGCTTAGCACGGGGCCAGGGGGCTGGGGCCAACGTCCTGACTTTC. Translated: CASSLARGQGAGANVLTF. Based on the CDR3 plus reference TRBV7-2 and TRBJ2-6, the full variable domain is GAGVSQSPSNKVTEKGKDVELRCDPISGHTALYWYRQSLGQGLEFLIYFQGNSAPDKSGLPSDRFSAERTGGSVSTLTIQRTQQEDSAVYLCASSLARGQGAGANVLTFGAGSRLTVL.

The rearrangement joins TRBV27 to TRBJ2-2; 10 nucleotides align to TRBD2. Germline CDR1 MNHEY, CDR2 SMNVEV (reference sequence). This CDR3 has 15 residues. J was trimmed by 3 bases and V by 6 bases; bases with no gene match: 4. The CDR3: CASSASGGDTGELFF. The CDR3, as DNA: TGTGCCAGCAGCGCTAGCGGGGGTGACACCGGGGAGCTGTTTTTT.

The chain carries TRBV6-5 and TRBJ2-1; 7 positions agree with TRBD1. The CDR3 extends over 14 amino acids. V was clipped by 5 bases and J by 6 bases; unmatched bases: 7. Germline CDR1 is MNHEY and CDR2 is SVGAGI. The CDR3 region is CASSRGDSSNEQFF. The CDR3 DNA reads TGTGCCAGCAGTAGAGGGGACAGTAGCAATGAGCAGTTCTTC.

The V and J genes are TRBV25-1 and TRBJ2-5, with 7 bases lining up with TRBD2. Looked up from germline, CDR1 is MGHDK and CDR2 is SYGVNS. Trimming cost V 10 bases and J 3 bases; bases outside gene matches: 8. The CDR3 is 13 amino acids. For the CDR3, the DNA is TGTGCCACCCTTGGCGGGAGAGAAGAGACCCAGTACTTC. Protein sequence: CATLGGREETQYF.

This chain connects TRBV25-1 to TRBJ2-7, with no clear D. The CDR3 consists of 12 residues. V lost 3 bases and J lost 3, with 6 bases in between. Germline values: CDR1 MGHDK, CDR2 SYGVNS. The CDR3: CASSDNSYEQYF. The CDR3 coding sequence is TGTGCCAGCAGTGACAATAGCTACGAGCAGTACTTC.